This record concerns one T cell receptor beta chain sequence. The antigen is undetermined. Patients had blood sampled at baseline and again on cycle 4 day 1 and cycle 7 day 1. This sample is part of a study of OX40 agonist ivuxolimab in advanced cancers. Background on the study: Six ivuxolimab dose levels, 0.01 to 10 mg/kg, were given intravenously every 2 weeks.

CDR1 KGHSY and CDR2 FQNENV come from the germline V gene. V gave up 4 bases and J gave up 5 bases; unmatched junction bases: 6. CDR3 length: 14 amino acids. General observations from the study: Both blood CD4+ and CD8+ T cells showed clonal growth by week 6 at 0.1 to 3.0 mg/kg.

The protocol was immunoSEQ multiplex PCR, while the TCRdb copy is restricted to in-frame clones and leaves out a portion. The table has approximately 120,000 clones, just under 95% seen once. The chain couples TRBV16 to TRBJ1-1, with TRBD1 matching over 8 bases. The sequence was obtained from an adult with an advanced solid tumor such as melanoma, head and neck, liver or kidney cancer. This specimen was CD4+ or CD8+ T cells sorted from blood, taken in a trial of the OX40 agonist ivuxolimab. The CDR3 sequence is CASSRGQGLTEAFF. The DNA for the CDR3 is TGTGCCAGCAGCCGCGGACAGGGCTTGACTGAAGCTTTCTTT.